The next 26 T cell receptor beta chains were all read from a single sample in a study of blood T cell repertoires in COVID-19. The method was immunoSEQ multiplex PCR; TCRdb's version includes in-frame clones alone and lacks a portion of them. The sample holds about 68,000 clones, 89% seen once. The sequenced sample was peripheral blood. These receptors were taken from a man between 45 and 60 years old with active COVID-19.

This chain joins TRBV3-1 (or the pseudogene TRBV3-2) and TRBJ2-7; 16 bases match TRBD2. This CDR3 contains 16 residues. Germline CDR1 and CDR2: LGHDT and YNNKEL (reference sequence). The V segment lost 4 bases and the J segment 7 bases; nucleotides outside the gene matches: 7. The DNA of the CDR3 is TGTGCCAGCAGCCGCGGGACTAGCGGGGGGGCCCGGGAGCAGTACTTC. Protein sequence: CASSRGTSGGAREQYF.

This clone was detected only a few times. The genes are TRBV6-2 or TRBV6-3 and TRBJ1-5; D unclear. CDR1 and CDR2 (germline): MNHEY, SVGEGT. The CDR3 is made up of 15 amino acids. V was trimmed by 0 bases and J by 2 bases, leaving 8 bases between them. CDR3 loop: CASSYSLGGNQPQHF. The CDR3 DNA reads as TGTGCCAGCAGTTACTCCCTGGGAGGCAATCAGCCCCAGCATTTT.

This chain joins TRBV5-1 and TRBJ2-1; 7 bases are shared with TRBD2. The CDR3 is 14 amino acids. The germline V gene encodes CDR1 SGHRS and CDR2 YFSETQ. With V trimmed by 8 bases and J by 0 bases, 5 bases remained unmatched. The chain's CDR3 is CASRPGGSYNEQFF. CDR3 nucleotides: TGCGCCAGTCGCCCGGGGGGCTCCTACAATGAGCAGTTCTTC.

The chain joins TRBV7-2 to TRBJ1-2, with 9 bases lining up with TRBD1. V gave up 5 bases and J gave up 8 bases; unmatched junction bases: 12. Germline V lookup: CDR1 SGHTA, CDR2 FQGNSA. The CDR3 consists of 15 residues. The CDR3 nucleotides are TGTGCCAGCAGCCCGAGCCCACAGGGGGCTTACGGCTACACCTTC. This codes for CASSPSPQGAYGYTF.

The chain uses TRBV2 and TRBJ2-5, with 12 bases that match TRBD1. CDR1 is SNHLY, CDR2 FYNNEI, per germline. The CDR3 length is 16 residues. J was trimmed by 5 bases and V by 0 bases; bases with no gene match: 4. CDR3 DNA: TGTGCCAGCAGTGAAGCGACCGGGACAGGGGGCGAGACCCAGTACTTC. Encoded protein: CASSEATGTGGETQYF. Drawing the rest from reference TRBV2 and TRBJ2-5, the complete variable domain is EPEVTQTPSHQVTQMGQEVILRCVPISNHLYFYWYRQILGQKVEFLVSFYNNEISEKSEIFDDQFSVERPDGSNFTLKIRSTKLEDSAMYFCASSEATGTGGETQYFGPGTRLLVL.

The chain joins TRBV13 to TRBJ2-3; a possible D gene is TRBD2 (7 bases). Germline-derived CDR1 and CDR2 are PRHDT and FYEKMQ (reference sequence). V was shortened by 4 bases and J by 5 bases, with 19 bases between the two germline ends. The CDR3 is made up of 16 amino acids. The CDR3 bases are TGTGCCAGCAGCTGGGGGGGGCGGCCTGAGGGAGATACGCAGTATTTT. Protein product: CASSWGGRPEGDTQYF.

The chain couples TRBV27 to TRBJ2-1; TRBD2 agrees at 11 bases. The CDR3 has 20 residues. Germline V gene lookup returns CDR1 MNHEY and CDR2 SMNVEV (reference sequence). With V trimmed by 2 bases and J by 6 bases, 18 bases remained unmatched. The CDR3 reads CASSLTPLGSGGGWGNEQFF. CDR3 coding DNA: TGTGCCAGCAGTTTAACACCCCTTGGTAGCGGGGGGGGGTGGGGCAATGAGCAGTTCTTC.

CDR3 region: CATAVGGKSSPLHF. In nucleotides, the CDR3 is TGTGCCACCGCAGTTGGAGGCAAGAGTTCACCCCTCCACTTT. V usage is TRBV6-5 and J usage is TRBJ1-6, with unresolved D. The CDR3 runs to 14 residues. Trimming shortened V by 10 bases and J by 9 bases, and 19 bases separated the two germline ends. The V gene's germline CDR1 is MNHEY and CDR2 SVGAGI.

This chain joins TRBV9 and TRBJ1-3, with D possibly being TRBD1 (5 bases). Germline assignment: CDR1 SGDLS and CDR2 YYNGEE. The V gene lost 3 bases and the J gene lost 0 bases, with 13 bases spanning the gap. The CDR3 is 16 residues long. The DNA of the CDR3 is TGTGCCAGCAGCGCCGGGACTTCTTTCTCTGGAAACACCATATATTTT. This gives the protein CASSAGTSFSGNTIYF. Supplemented by reference TRBV9 and TRBJ1-3, the full variable domain reads DSGVTQTPKHLITATGQRVTLRCSPRSGDLSVYWYQQSLDQGLQFLIQYYNGEERAKGNILERFSAQQFPDLHSELNLSSLELGDSALYFCASSAGTSFSGNTIYFGEGSWLTVV.

The gene calls are TRBV3-1 (or the pseudogene TRBV3-2) and TRBJ2-7; the match to TRBD2 covers 11 bases. Germline CDR1 is LGHDT and CDR2 is YNNKEL (reference sequence). The CDR3 is 16 residues long. V was clipped by 3 bases and J by 7 bases; unmatched bases: 11. CDR3 amino acids: CASSHPLAGGPREQYF. The CDR3 DNA is TGTGCCAGCAGCCACCCTTTAGCGGGGGGGCCAAGAGAGCAGTACTTC.

The chain carries TRBV3-1 (or the pseudogene TRBV3-2) and TRBJ2-6; possible D gene TRBD1, 5 bases. The germline V gene encodes CDR1 LGHDT and CDR2 YNNKEL (reference sequence). CDR3 length: 15 residues. Trimming stripped 3 bases from V and 0 bases from J, with 6 bases between. In nucleotides, the CDR3 is TGTGCCAGCAGCCACACAGGCTCTGGGGCCAACGTCCTGACTTTC. It yields the protein CASSHTGSGANVLTF.

The chain carries TRBV6-6 and TRBJ2-5; D gene uncertain. The CDR3 contains 11 residues. V lost 6 bases and J 2 bases, leaving 4 bases between the germline ends. CDR1 MNHNY and CDR2 SVGAGI come from the germline V gene (reference sequence). CDR3 coding DNA: TGTGCCAGCAGCCTACAAGAGACCCAGTACTTC. Protein: CASSLQETQYF.

The chain joins TRBV18 to TRBJ1-4, with D perhaps matching TRBD1 (6 bases). CDR3 size: 15 residues. Deletions cut 4 bases from V and 8 bases from J, with 17 bases between. Germline V gives CDR1 KGHSH, CDR2 LQKENI. The CDR3 nucleotides are TGTGCCAGCTCACGCATACAGGGAGGGGACGAAAAACTGTTTTTT. Its translation: CASSRIQGGDEKLFF.

The chain has TRBV7-9 and TRBJ1-2, with D possibly matching TRBD1 (5 bases). The germline V gene has CDR1 SEHNR and CDR2 FQNEAQ (reference sequence). The CDR3 extends over 12 amino acids. The V end was cut by 3 bases, the J end by 5 bases, with 7 bases between. This CDR3 reads CASSFDSYGYTF. The DNA of the CDR3 is TGTGCCAGCAGCTTCGACAGTTATGGCTACACCTTC.

V usage is TRBV11-2 and J usage is TRBJ1-2; TRBD1 agrees at 9 bases. The CDR3 is 18 residues long. Germline CDR1 is SGHAT and CDR2 is FQNNGV. The J segment lost 7 bases and the V segment lost 6 bases, leaving 21 bases of the junction unmatched. This CDR3 reads CASRSLAQTGTGLFGYTF. Here the CDR3 DNA reads TGTGCCAGCAGATCGTTGGCGCAGACCGGGACAGGGCTCTTTGGCTACACCTTC.

V gene TRBV24-1 combines with J gene TRBJ1-4; D is possibly TRBD1 (5 bases). Trimming cost V 11 bases and J 5 bases, with 23 bases left between them. Germline assignment: CDR1 KGHDR and CDR2 SFDVKD. The CDR3 has 16 amino acids. As DNA, the CDR3 is TGTGCCAAAAAAACTCGCTGGGGCAGGAAAAATGAAAAACTGTTTTTT. Translating it yields CAKKTRWGRKNEKLFF.

The chain employs TRBV6-6 and TRBJ1-1; a weak D match, TRBD1 (5 bases). This CDR3 has 13 residues. Trimming removed 6 bases from V and 3 bases from J, with 11 bases in between. CDR1 is MNHNY and CDR2 is SVGAGI in the germline V gene (reference sequence). For the CDR3, the DNA is TGTGCCAGCAGACCCCGGGGGGACACTGAAGCTTTCTTT. Protein product: CASRPRGDTEAFF.

The V and J genes are TRBV11-1 and TRBJ1-6; possible D gene TRBD1, 6 bases. V lost 3 bases, J lost 2 bases, and 8 bases lay in between. This CDR3 comprises 15 residues. The germline gives CDR1 SGHAT, CDR2 FQDESV (reference sequence). The CDR3 nucleotides read TGTGCCAGCAGCTTCGGGGGGCCCTATAATTCACCCCTCCACTTT. This translates into CASSFGGPYNSPLHF.

The CDR3 is CASSNRGQTYEAFF. Here the CDR3 DNA reads TGTGCCAGTAGTAATAGGGGACAGACTTATGAAGCTTTCTTT. The V gene is TRBV19, the J gene TRBJ1-1, with 7 bases aligning to TRBD1. The J segment lost 7 bases and the V segment lost 4 bases, leaving 9 bases of the junction unmatched. The germline CDR1 and CDR2 sequences are LNHDA and SQIVND (reference sequence). This CDR3 is built from 14 residues.

CDR3 in DNA: TGTGCCAGCTCTTCTAGGGGCACCGGGACAGGGTCGTTTCAGCCCCAGCATTTT. It codes for CASSSRGTGTGSFQPQHF. This chain connects TRBV18 to TRBJ1-5; 9 bases line up with TRBD1. In germline, CDR1 is KGHSH, CDR2 LQKENI. J was trimmed by 6 bases and V by 6 bases; bases with no gene match: 18. The CDR3 consists of 18 residues.

Only one count was recorded for this clone. The V call is TRBV10-3, the J call TRBJ1-2; tentative D call: TRBD1 (5 bases). V was clipped by 0 bases and J by 4 bases, with 15 bases between them. The CDR3 is 16 residues long. Germline V gives CDR1 ENHRY, CDR2 SYGVKD. CDR3 DNA: TGTGCCATCAGTGAGTCGGGGCTGGGGATTTTCTATGGCTACACCTTC. Amino acid sequence: CAISESGLGIFYGYTF.

A single count supports this clone. This chain uses TRBV19 with TRBJ1-4, with D possibly being TRBD1 (6 bases). Trimming took 5 bases from V and 7 from J, leaving 8 bases between them. Germline V gene sequence: CDR1 LNHDA, CDR2 SQIVND (reference sequence). CDR3 length: 12 residues. This chain's CDR3 is CASSRGAEKLFF. Here the CDR3 DNA reads TGTGCCAGTAGTCGGGGGGCTGAAAAACTGTTTTTT.

This sequence joins TRBV6-2 or TRBV6-3 and TRBJ2-3; 10 bases map to TRBD2. In germline, CDR1 is MNHEY, CDR2 SVGEGT. This CDR3 is 15 amino acids long. V was clipped by 2 bases and J by 4 bases; unmatched bases: 3. The CDR3 is CASSYASGGPDTQYF. CDR3 nucleotide sequence: TGTGCCAGCAGTTACGCTAGCGGGGGTCCAGATACGCAGTATTTT.

The chain is built from TRBV6-1 and TRBJ1-2, with D maybe TRBD1 (5 bases). V was clipped by 1 base and J by 4 bases, with 10 bases between them. CDR1 MNHNS and CDR2 SASEGT come from the germline V gene. This CDR3 has 14 amino acids. The CDR3 loop is CASSEEGVSYGYTF. The CDR3 DNA is TGTGCCAGCAGTGAAGAAGGGGTTAGCTATGGCTACACCTTC.

The chain joins TRBV2 to TRBJ2-7; a possible D gene is TRBD1 (6 bases). The CDR3 is made up of 12 amino acids. V was trimmed by 6 bases and J by 7 bases, leaving 13 bases between them. In germline, CDR1 is SNHLY, CDR2 FYNNEI. The CDR3 here is CASRGAGWEQYF. CDR3 DNA sequence: TGTGCCAGCAGGGGGGCTGGCTGGGAGCAGTACTTC. The full variable domain, its missing parts supplied by reference TRBV2 and TRBJ2-7, is EPEVTQTPSHQVTQMGQEVILRCVPISNHLYFYWYRQILGQKVEFLVSFYNNEISEKSEIFDDQFSVERPDGSNFTLKIRSTKLEDSAMYFCASRGAGWEQYFGPGTRLTVT.

The rearrangement uses TRBV2 and TRBJ1-2; no firm D call. The germline V and J ends were trimmed by 1 base and 4 bases, with 13 bases remaining between them. The CDR3 consists of 15 residues. CDR1 is SNHLY and CDR2 is FYNNEI in the germline V gene. The chain's CDR3 is CASSEVQAYGYGYTF. The CDR3 nucleotides read TGTGCCAGCAGTGAAGTTCAGGCCTACGGCTATGGCTACACCTTC.